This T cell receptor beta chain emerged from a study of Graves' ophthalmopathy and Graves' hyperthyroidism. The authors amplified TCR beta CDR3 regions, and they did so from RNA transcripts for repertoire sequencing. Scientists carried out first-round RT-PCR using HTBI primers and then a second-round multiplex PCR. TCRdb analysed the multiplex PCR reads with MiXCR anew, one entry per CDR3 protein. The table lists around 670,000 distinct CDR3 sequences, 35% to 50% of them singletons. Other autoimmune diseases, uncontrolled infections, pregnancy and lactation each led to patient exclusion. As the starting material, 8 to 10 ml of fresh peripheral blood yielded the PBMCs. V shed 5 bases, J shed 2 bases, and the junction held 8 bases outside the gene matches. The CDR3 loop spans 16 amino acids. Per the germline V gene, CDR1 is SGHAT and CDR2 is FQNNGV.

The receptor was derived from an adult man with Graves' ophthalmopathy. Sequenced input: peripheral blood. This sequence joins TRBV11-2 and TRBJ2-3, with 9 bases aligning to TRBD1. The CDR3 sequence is CASSPPGQGYTDTQYF. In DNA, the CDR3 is TGTGCCAGCAGCCCCCCGGGACAGGGTTACACAGATACGCAGTATTTT.